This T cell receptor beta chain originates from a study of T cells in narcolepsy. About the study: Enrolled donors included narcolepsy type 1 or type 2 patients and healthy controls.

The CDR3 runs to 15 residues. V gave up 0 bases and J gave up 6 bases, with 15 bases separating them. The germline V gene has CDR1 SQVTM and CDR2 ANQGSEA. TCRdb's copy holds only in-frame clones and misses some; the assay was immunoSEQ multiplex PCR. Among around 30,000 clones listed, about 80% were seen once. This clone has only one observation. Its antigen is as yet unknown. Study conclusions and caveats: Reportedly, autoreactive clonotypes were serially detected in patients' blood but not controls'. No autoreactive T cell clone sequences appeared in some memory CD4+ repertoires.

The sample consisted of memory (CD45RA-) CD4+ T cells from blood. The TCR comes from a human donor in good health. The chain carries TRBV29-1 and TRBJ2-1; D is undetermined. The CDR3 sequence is CSVEDSGKSINEQFF. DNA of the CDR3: TGCAGCGTTGAAGATTCAGGAAAAAGCATCAATGAGCAGTTCTTC.